One and the same sample provided the 28 T cell receptor beta chains below, sequenced in a study of T-cell memory formation after mild COVID-19 (dated by TCRdb to 2020 to 2023). Library method: 5' RACE. The listed sequencing device is Illumina NovaSeq 6000. TCRdb reran the public reads through fastp at Q25 and MiXCR, keeping productive beta chains. When rows share a CDR3 protein, they turn into one entry using the most common DNA and genes. The sample profile shows 400,000 or so distinct CDR3 sequences; roughly 20% of them were found once. The ten largest clonotypes hold roughly 8% of the sample. The sequenced sample was PBMCs or a T cell subset sorted from them (not recorded which). The receptors come from an adult woman who had mild COVID-19 (a few samples of this study predate the infection). The sample titles of this study are shuffled in the database, so cell type and time point are left out; the donor was told from shared clones.

The chain couples TRBV7-6 to TRBJ2-2; TRBD1 matches 10 bases. There are 14 residues in the CDR3. J gave up 4 bases and V 5 bases, and 1 base lay outside the gene matches. Germline V gene data show CDR1 as SGHVS and CDR2 as FNYEAQ. CDR3 nucleotide sequence: TGTGCCAGCAGCCGGACAGGGGGCACCGGGGAGCTGTTTTTT. It codes for CASSRTGGTGELFF.

This clonotype was observed a handful of times. The rearrangement joins TRBV24-1 to TRBJ2-6; D is ambiguous. V gave up 2 bases and J gave up 4 bases, with 17 bases separating them. The CDR3 is 18 residues long. Germline V lookup: CDR1 KGHDR, CDR2 SFDVKD. CDR3 in amino acids: CATSDSSGGSYGANVLTF. The CDR3 bases are TGTGCCACCAGTGATTCTTCTGGCGGCTCTTACGGGGCCAACGTCCTGACTTTC.

The J gene is TRBJ2-5, the V gene TRBV29-1; D is ambiguous. This CDR3 is 11 amino acids long. Germline CDR1 and CDR2: SQVTM and ANQGSEA. The CDR3, as DNA: TGCAGTGCCCGTTTGACAGAGACCCAGTACTTC. Its translation: CSARLTETQYF.

This clonotype turned up a few times. V gene TRBV5-6 combines with J gene TRBJ2-5, with D unclear. Trimming removed 2 bases from V and 4 bases from J, with 6 bases in between. The germline V gene encodes CDR1 SGHDT and CDR2 YYEEEE. This CDR3 contains 12 residues. The CDR3 DNA reads as TGTGCCAGCAGCTTACAAACAGAGACCCAGTACTTC. Residues: CASSLQTETQYF.

The CDR3 DNA reads TGTGCCAGCAGTTCCGAGAATAGCAATCAGCCCCAGCATTTT. This encodes CASSSENSNQPQHF. The V gene is TRBV27, the J gene TRBJ1-5, with D hard to call. The length of the CDR3 is 14 residues. Per the germline V gene, CDR1 is MNHEY and CDR2 is SMNVEV (reference sequence). V lost 4 bases, J lost 0 bases, and 7 bases lay in between.

This clonotype ranks as medium-sized. The V gene is TRBV18, the J gene TRBJ2-7, with 7 bases matching TRBD2. Germline trimming cut 3 bases from V and 4 bases from J; bases unmatched to any gene: 12. Germline CDR1 is KGHSH and CDR2 is LQKENI. CDR3 size: 16 residues. CDR3 in amino acids: CASSPQGSGGSYEQYF. The CDR3 DNA reads as TGTGCCAGCTCACCCCAAGGGTCGGGGGGTTCGTACGAGCAGTACTTC.

The V gene is TRBV7-9, the J gene TRBJ1-5; 8 bases map to TRBD1. This CDR3 has 15 residues. CDR1 and CDR2 (germline): SEHNR, FQNEAQ (reference sequence). With 4 bases clipped from V and 7 bases from J, the junction kept 9 bases outside the gene matches. The CDR3 spells CASSSRDRPGQPQHF. CDR3 coding DNA: TGTGCCAGCAGCTCCCGGGACAGGCCGGGGCAGCCCCAGCATTTT.

The V gene is TRBV19, the J gene TRBJ1-1, with TRBD1 identical over 9 bases. The germline V gene has CDR1 LNHDA and CDR2 SQIVND (reference sequence). CDR3 size: 14 residues. The V and J ends lost 5 bases and 4 bases, in that order; junction bases with no gene match: 5. The CDR3 protein is CASSVQGAGTEAFF. DNA for the CDR3: TGTGCCAGTAGTGTACAGGGGGCTGGCACTGAAGCTTTCTTT.

This clonotype has a count of ten or more. The V call is TRBV11-3, the J call TRBJ2-7; the D is unclear. Per the germline V gene, CDR1 is SGHNT and CDR2 is YENEEA. The CDR3 extends over 14 amino acids. V was cut by 3 bases and J by 0 bases, with 9 bases left in between. CDR3 residues: CASSFRRNSYEQYF. CDR3 bases: TGTGCCAGCAGCTTTCGGCGGAACTCCTACGAGCAGTACTTC.

There are a few counts of this clonotype. The chain couples TRBV30 to TRBJ2-7; TRBD2 matches 9 bases. J was trimmed by 2 bases and V by 2 bases; bases with no gene match: 1. CDR1 is GTSNPN, CDR2 SVGIG, per germline (reference sequence). The CDR3 spans 13 residues. CDR3 residues: CAWSIAGAYEQYF. CDR3 DNA sequence: TGTGCCTGGAGTATAGCGGGAGCCTACGAGCAGTACTTC.

Only a few counts were recorded for this clonotype. The genes are TRBV4-1 and TRBJ1-1; tentatively, D is TRBD1 (6 bases). Germline CDR1 is MGHRA and CDR2 is YSYEKL. V lost 4 bases and J lost 5, with 14 bases in between. The CDR3 is 14 residues long. CDR3 sequence reads: CASSPTGRGTEAFF. DNA of the CDR3: TGCGCCAGCAGCCCGACAGGACGGGGGACTGAAGCTTTCTTT.

The V gene is TRBV7-2, the J gene TRBJ1-3; D is unclear. The V end lost 5 bases, the J end lost 2 bases, and 13 bases lay between the germline ends. This CDR3 has 15 residues. The germline CDR1 and CDR2 sequences are SGHTA and FQGNSA. The CDR3 nucleotides are TGTGCCAGCAGCCTAGTCGTCGTAGCTGGAAACACCATATATTTT. Amino acid sequence: CASSLVVVAGNTIYF. The full variable domain, completed using reference TRBV7-2 and TRBJ1-3, is GAGVSQSPSNKVTEKGKDVELRCDPISGHTALYWYRQSLGQGLEFLIYFQGNSAPDKSGLPSDRFSAERTGGSVSTLTIQRTQQEDSAVYLCASSLVVVAGNTIYFGEGSWLTVV.

This clonotype was counted only a few times. This chain links TRBV6-5 with TRBJ2-1; 9 positions match TRBD2. J lost 3 bases, V lost 6 bases, and 6 bases had no gene match. From germline, CDR1 is MNHEY and CDR2 SVGAGI. The CDR3 consists of 15 residues. The CDR3 loop is CASSDSGSGYNEQFF. CDR3 DNA sequence: TGTGCCAGCAGCGATAGCGGGAGCGGCTACAATGAGCAGTTCTTC.

This clonotype was seen repeatedly, ten times or more. This chain connects TRBV24-1 to TRBJ2-7, with 7 bases that match TRBD1. CDR1 and CDR2 from the germline V gene are KGHDR and SFDVKD. CDR3 length: 16 residues. J lost 0 bases, V lost 5 bases, and 9 bases had no gene match. The DNA of the CDR3 is TGTGCCACCAGTGCCAGGGGACAGCCCAGCTCCTACGAGCAGTACTTC. Protein sequence: CATSARGQPSSYEQYF.

This clonotype was seen more than once but under ten times. The chain links TRBV7-9 to TRBJ2-1; D is possibly TRBD1 (6 bases). V dropped 7 bases and J dropped 15 bases, with 28 bases sitting between them. Germline CDR1 is SEHNR and CDR2 is FQNEAQ (reference sequence). The CDR3 covers 15 residues. CDR3 sequence: CASILPGPGQFFPFF. CDR3 coding DNA: TGTGCCAGCATTCTACCGGGTCCGGGACAATTTTTCCCGTTCTTC.

This clonotype was seen ten or more times. Germline and junction disagree at one end, which may indicate a read error. The V call is TRBV12-3 or TRBV12-4, the J call TRBJ2-1, with D unresolved. This CDR3 region has 9 residues. CDR3 sequence reads: CASSFPLVF. CDR3 in DNA: TGTGCCAGCAGTTTCCCTCTAGTCTTC.

This sequence joins TRBV29-1 and TRBJ2-7; D uncertain. The CDR3 sequence is 14 residues long. The V end lost 5 bases, the J end lost 0 bases, and 14 bases lay between the germline ends. The germline gives CDR1 SQVTM, CDR2 ANQGSEA. This CDR3 reads CSVTTWGISYEQYF. CDR3 nucleotides: TGCAGCGTTACGACGTGGGGAATCTCCTACGAGCAGTACTTC.

This clonotype was counted between two and nine times. This sequence joins TRBV5-1 and TRBJ2-1; perhaps TRBD1 as D (5 bases). The ends were cut back, 3 bases at V and 0 bases at J, with 7 bases in the middle. This CDR3 has 14 amino acids. The germline gives CDR1 SGHRS, CDR2 YFSETQ. CDR3 DNA: TGCGCCAGCAGCTCCGACAGCTCCTACAATGAGCAGTTCTTC. This sequence encodes CASSSDSSYNEQFF.

This clonotype appeared a few times. This chain uses TRBV12-3 or TRBV12-4 with TRBJ2-2; 10 nucleotides match TRBD1. After removal of 5 bases from V and 3 bases from J, the junction contained 6 bases not matched to a gene. CDR3 size: 16 residues. CDR3 loop: CASSPWGQGYTGELFF. Written as DNA, the CDR3 is TGTGCCAGCAGTCCCTGGGGACAGGGGTACACCGGGGAGCTGTTTTTT.

This clonotype was observed a handful of times. The chain is built from TRBV5-1 and TRBJ2-3; either TRBD1 or TRBD2 may fit D (5 bases each). The length of the CDR3 is 17 residues. V lost 0 bases, J lost 0 bases, and 14 bases lay in between. CDR1 is SGHRS, CDR2 YFSETQ, per germline. Here the CDR3 reads CASSLANRGPSTDTQYF. CDR3 coding DNA: TGCGCCAGCAGCTTGGCCAATCGGGGACCCAGCACAGATACGCAGTATTTT.

The CDR3 is CASRRINTEAFF. CDR3 coding DNA: TGTGCCAGCAGACGCATTAACACTGAAGCTTTCTTT. This sequence joins TRBV2 and TRBJ1-1; no firm D call. CDR1 and CDR2 from the germline V gene are SNHLY and FYNNEI. There are 12 residues in the CDR3. V was pared by 6 bases and J by 2 bases, with 7 bases between.

This clonotype was seen only a few times. V usage is TRBV9 and J usage is TRBJ2-3; D is undetermined. The CDR3 totals 12 residues. The V end was cut by 0 bases, the J end by 6 bases, with 5 bases between. The germline gives CDR1 SGDLS, CDR2 YYNGEE. As DNA, the CDR3 is TGTGCCAGCAGCGTAGTTCTGGATACGCAGTATTTT. It is translated as CASSVVLDTQYF. The full variable domain, rest sourced from reference TRBV9 and TRBJ2-3, is DSGVTQTPKHLITATGQRVTLRCSPRSGDLSVYWYQQSLDQGLQFLIQYYNGEERAKGNILERFSAQQFPDLHSELNLSSLELGDSALYFCASSVVLDTQYFGPGTRLTVL.

The chain employs TRBV24-1 and TRBJ2-4; TRBD1 matches 8 bases. CDR3 length: 18 amino acids. CDR1 and CDR2 (germline): KGHDR, SFDVKD. Trimming removed 8 bases from V and 0 bases from J; junction bases left unmatched: 14. CDR3 protein: CATTPVDRGLLAKNIQYF. CDR3 DNA: TGTGCCACCACCCCGGTCGACAGGGGTCTCCTAGCCAAAAACATTCAGTACTTC.

This clonotype turned up a few times. The chain couples TRBV20-1 to TRBJ2-7; D gene uncertain. CDR3 length: 12 residues. V lost 2 bases, J lost 2 bases, and 7 bases lay in between. The germline gives CDR1 DFQATT, CDR2 SNEGSKA (reference sequence). Here the CDR3 DNA reads TGCAGTGCTAGACTAAGCGCCTACGAGCAGTACTTC. Translating gives CSARLSAYEQYF.

The gene calls are TRBV12-3 or TRBV12-4 and TRBJ2-1; D is possibly TRBD1 (5 bases). Trimming took 5 bases from V and 6 from J, leaving 17 bases between them. The CDR3 runs 15 residues. The CDR3 sequence is CASSRRQPDSNEQFF. Written as DNA, the CDR3 is TGTGCCAGCAGTAGACGACAGCCCGACTCCAATGAGCAGTTCTTC.

This clonotype was seen a handful of times. The chain recombines TRBV6-5 with TRBJ2-3, with TRBD2 matching 10 bases. This CDR3 has 18 residues. The J segment lost 5 bases and the V segment lost 2 bases, leaving 13 bases of the junction unmatched. The germline CDR1 and CDR2 sequences are MNHEY and SVGAGI. CDR3 sequence reads: CASSYQSAGLALGDTQYF. The CDR3 DNA follows: TGTGCCAGCAGTTACCAATCCGCGGGACTAGCGTTAGGAGATACGCAGTATTTT.

The chain combines TRBV29-1 with TRBJ2-7, with 7 bases matching TRBD1. The CDR3 spans 15 residues. The J segment lost 4 bases and the V segment lost 2 bases, leaving 11 bases of the junction unmatched. CDR1 is SQVTM and CDR2 is ANQGSEA in the germline V gene. DNA for the CDR3: TGCAGCGTTGAAACTGAGAGGACAGGCCTTTACGAGCAGTACTTC. Amino acids: CSVETERTGLYEQYF.

The chain has TRBV20-1 and TRBJ2-1, with D perhaps TRBD2 (6 bases). V lost 3 bases and J lost 9, with 15 bases in between. CDR1 is DFQATT and CDR2 is SNEGSKA in the germline V gene (reference sequence). The CDR3 consists of 13 residues. CDR3 sequence reads: CSASGLARGEQFF. As DNA, the CDR3 is TGCAGTGCTAGTGGGCTAGCGAGGGGTGAGCAGTTCTTC.